This T cell receptor beta chain came from a study of blood T cell repertoires in COVID-19. Study details: The United States, Italy and Spain supplied acute and convalescent COVID-19 samples. T cells, B-cell-depleted T cells, or PBMCs supplied cDNA or gDNA.

The CDR3 runs to 14 residues. Trimming removed 6 bases at V and 0 bases at J, with 11 bases between. In germline, CDR1 is SNHLY, CDR2 FYNNEI. Original processing methods: Amplifying reference gene primers gave estimates of nucleated cell counts. Assay: immunoSEQ multiplex PCR; the TCRdb copy retains only in-frame clones and omits some. V, J and clone size were drawn from that table, and D and trimming were deduced from the DNA. The sample consists of some 42,000 clones, roughly 86% of them appearing once. This clone was detected a few times. The sequence came from a human donor in a cohort sampled during active COVID-19. This chain connects TRBV2 to TRBJ1-1, with a possible D match to TRBD1 (5 bases). The sample taken for sequencing was peripheral blood. CDR3: CASSLQALNTEAFF. Written as DNA, the CDR3 is TGTGCCAGCAGCTTACAGGCCCTGAACACTGAAGCTTTCTTT.